The 3 T cell receptor beta chains listed next were all sequenced from one sample in a study of T cells in localized non-small cell lung cancer. The repertoire was sequenced with immunoSEQ multiplex PCR; TCRdb's copy has only in-frame clones and lacks some. The sample gives 2,000 to 2,500 clones, around a quarter of which show up once; about 16% is in the top ten. This specimen was lung tumor tissue, taken before any cancer treatment. The receptors were sampled from a male donor older than 55 with stage III squamous cell lung carcinoma.

This sequence joins TRBV5-1 and TRBJ1-2; tentative D call: TRBD1 (5 bases). Per the germline V gene, CDR1 is SGHRS and CDR2 is YFSETQ. V gave up 0 bases and J gave up 4 bases, with 13 bases separating them. CDR3 length: 15 residues. Written as DNA, the CDR3 is TGCGCCAGCAGCTTGGAGTTCCGGCAGGGCTATGGCTACACCTTC. This gives the protein CASSLEFRQGYGYTF.

V gene TRBV12-5 combines with J gene TRBJ2-6; 7 nucleotides line up with TRBD2. Looked up from germline, CDR1 is LGHNT and CDR2 is FRNRAP. The CDR3 spans 17 residues. Here the CDR3 DNA reads TGTGCCAGCGGAAGGGACTACCGATACTCTGGGGCCAACGTCCTGACTTTC. It translates to CASGRDYRYSGANVLTF.

The rearrangement links TRBV18 to TRBJ1-1, with D possibly being TRBD1 (5 bases). Germline assignment: CDR1 KGHSH and CDR2 LQKENI. Trimming cost V 2 bases and J 11 bases, with 12 bases left between them. The CDR3 consists of 12 residues. The CDR3 protein is CASSPAGASAFF. In DNA form, the CDR3 reads TGTGCCAGCTCACCAGCCGGGGCCAGTGCTTTCTTT.